The source of this TCR beta chain is a study of beta chain features in type 1 diabetes. Study-level findings and limits: Moderately but significantly shorter TCRB CDR3s were found in Type 1 diabetes patients in all four CD4+ subsets.

This CDR3 is built from 15 residues. CDR1 SEHNR and CDR2 FQNEAQ come from the germline V gene (reference sequence). On this clone: The antigen is unknown. One end of the junction varies from germline; a read error may be responsible.

Expressed TCRB transcripts were sequenced after all isolated RNA was converted to cDNA. Repertoires were generated with immunoSEQ multiplex PCR, while TCRdb's copy carries only in-frame clones and drops some. The data hold 300,000 to 350,000 clones, with less than 15% observed a single time. The clonotype was recovered from a woman aged 18-29 years with type 1 diabetes. Sequencing input: naive CD4+ T cells from blood. V and J are TRBV7-9 and TRBJ2-7; 8 bases fit TRBD1. Here the CDR3 reads CASSPAGTGPLGGNF. The CDR3 DNA sequence: TGTGCCAGCAGCCCGGCCGGGACAGGCCCTCTAGGTGGGAACTTC.